The entry below describes one T cell receptor (beta chain). These data are taken from a study of blood T cell repertoires in COVID-19. Study-wide background: Samples came from the United States, Italy and Spain, spanning acute and convalescent COVID-19. In each case, the material was cDNA or gDNA derived from T cells, B-cell-depleted T cells, or PBMCs.

Per the original data handling: Reference gene primers were amplified, and this amplification served to estimate nucleated cell counts. Generated by immunoSEQ multiplex PCR, the TCRdb table keeps only in-frame clones and is missing some. V and J calls and clone size are given by that table; D and trimming were obtained from the DNA. The table includes roughly 250,000 clones, 70% to 90% detected once. Trimming stripped 5 bases from V and 13 bases from J, with 15 bases between. This CDR3 is built from 12 residues. Germline V gene data show CDR1 as LNHNV and CDR2 as YYDKDF (reference sequence). The chain recombines TRBV15 with TRBJ2-4; unclear D gene. The clonotype originates from a woman in her forties with acute or convalescent COVID-19. The specimen was peripheral blood. The CDR3: CATSQERGEQYF. For the CDR3, the DNA is TGTGCCACCAGCCAAGAGCGCGGAGAACAGTACTTC.